The 25 T cell receptor beta chains below all came from one sample that was sequenced in a study of OX40 agonist ivuxolimab in advanced cancers. The assay was immunoSEQ multiplex PCR, and TCRdb's table has in-frame clones only and misses some. Found here are roughly 40,000 clones, 85% to 90% of them singletons; the top ten hold 4.5% to 6%. The specimen comprised CD4+ or CD8+ T cells sorted from blood, sampled in a trial of the OX40 agonist ivuxolimab. These receptors were obtained from an adult with an advanced solid tumor such as melanoma, head and neck, liver or kidney cancer.

The chain couples TRBV18 to TRBJ1-2, with 8 bases identical to TRBD1. CDR1 and CDR2 from the germline V gene are KGHSH and LQKENI. This CDR3 region has 13 residues. The J segment lost 4 bases and the V segment lost 5 bases, leaving 3 bases of the junction unmatched. The CDR3 sequence is CASSSDRAYGYTF. CDR3 nucleotide sequence: TGTGCCAGCTCATCGGACAGGGCCTATGGCTACACCTTC.

The chain couples TRBV5-4 to TRBJ2-4; 10 positions match TRBD2. This CDR3 is built from 16 residues. V was clipped by 2 bases and J by 6 bases; unmatched bases: 8. In germline, CDR1 is SGHNT, CDR2 YYREEE (reference sequence). This CDR3 reads CASSFKAGGGVNIQYF. The CDR3 nucleotides read TGTGCCAGCAGCTTCAAAGCGGGAGGGGGGGTAAACATTCAGTACTTC.

CDR3 DNA sequence: TGTGCCAGCAGCGACGGGACAGGCTATGGCTACACCTTC. Residues: CASSDGTGYGYTF. The rearrangement joins TRBV9 to TRBJ1-2, with 8 bases matching TRBD1. The trim removed 3 bases at V and 4 bases at J, leaving 2 bases unmatched. This CDR3 region has 13 residues. The germline V gene has CDR1 SGDLS and CDR2 YYNGEE.

The chain uses TRBV10-1 and TRBJ2-7, with a tentative D call TRBD2 (6 bases). The V end lost 7 bases, the J end lost 2 bases, and 15 bases lay between the germline ends. This CDR3 region has 14 residues. CDR1 WNHNN and CDR2 SYGVQD come from the germline V gene (reference sequence). The CDR3 here is CASKSRDPPYEQYF. CDR3 nucleotide sequence: TGCGCCAGCAAGTCGCGGGACCCTCCCTACGAGCAGTACTTC.

CDR3 loop: CASTKRGDRLNEQFF. CDR3 nucleotide sequence: TGTGCCAGCACTAAAAGGGGGGATCGATTAAATGAGCAGTTCTTC. The V and J genes are TRBV6-6 and TRBJ2-1; either TRBD1 or TRBD2 may fit D (6 bases each). This CDR3 has 15 amino acids. V dropped 7 bases and J dropped 7 bases, with 20 bases sitting between them. Germline V CDR1 and CDR2: MNHNY, SVGAGI (reference sequence).

This chain joins TRBV5-1 and TRBJ1-1; TRBD1 matches at 9 bases. Per the germline V gene, CDR1 is SGHRS and CDR2 is YFSETQ. Trimming removed 0 bases from V and 4 bases from J; junction bases left unmatched: 4. CDR3 length: 15 amino acids. The CDR3 sequence: CASSLDRGLGTEAFF. CDR3 nucleotide sequence: TGCGCCAGCAGCTTGGACAGGGGGCTTGGCACTGAAGCTTTCTTT.

The chain couples TRBV7-8 to TRBJ1-4; D is unresolved. The V gene lost 0 bases and the J gene lost 2 bases, with 10 bases spanning the gap. This CDR3 region has 16 residues. Germline V lookup: CDR1 SGHVS, CDR2 FQNEAQ. The CDR3 loop is CASSLADVFTNEKLFF. DNA of the CDR3: TGTGCCAGCAGCTTAGCGGACGTATTCACTAATGAAAAACTGTTTTTT.

Comments on this clone: At one boundary the junction diverges from the germline segment, which might be a read error. The chain combines TRBV30 with TRBJ1-1; tentatively, D is TRBD1 (5 bases). The CDR3 spans 16 residues. Germline values: CDR1 GTSNPN, CDR2 SVGIG (reference sequence). The CDR3 reads CAWSVWGNRANAEAFF. In DNA, the CDR3 is TGTGCCTGGAGTGTTTGGGGGAACCGGGCGAACGCTGAAGCTTTCTTT.

V is TRBV2 and J is TRBJ1-5, with TRBD1 identical over 8 bases. There are 17 residues in the CDR3. CDR1 is SNHLY and CDR2 is FYNNEI in the germline V gene. After removal of 6 bases from V and 4 bases from J, the junction contained 14 bases not matched to a gene. The CDR3: CASSGRDRSRANQPQHF. CDR3 DNA sequence: TGTGCCAGCAGCGGCCGGGACAGGTCAAGGGCTAATCAGCCCCAGCATTTT.

This sequence joins TRBV6-1 and TRBJ1-5, with D maybe TRBD1 (5 bases). V was cut by 2 bases and J by 5 bases, with 10 bases left in between. Germline V gene lookup returns CDR1 MNHNS and CDR2 SASEGT. The CDR3 runs 14 residues. The CDR3 coding sequence is TGTGCCAGCAGTGAAAGGCTAGGGGATCAGCCCCAGCATTTT. Amino acids: CASSERLGDQPQHF.

The V gene is TRBV7-8, the J gene TRBJ2-7, with D unclear. The germline V gene has CDR1 SGHVS and CDR2 FQNEAQ. V was clipped by 5 bases and J by 6 bases, with 11 bases between them. This CDR3 contains 12 residues. The CDR3 nucleotides read TGTGCCAGCAGCCTCAGGTCCCCCGAGCAGTACTTC. It encodes CASSLRSPEQYF.

The chain links TRBV19 to TRBJ2-6, with D perhaps TRBD1 or TRBD2 (6 bases each). The CDR3 totals 16 residues. Per the germline V gene, CDR1 is LNHDA and CDR2 is SQIVND (reference sequence). V was cut by 3 bases and J by 2 bases, with 11 bases left in between. The DNA for the CDR3 is TGTGCCAGTAGTATCGGACGGGGGCCTGGGGCCAACGTCCTGACTTTC. This codes for CASSIGRGPGANVLTF.

This rearrangement joins TRBV11-2 to TRBJ1-4; a weak D match, TRBD1 (6 bases). Germline values: CDR1 SGHAT, CDR2 FQNNGV. The germline V and J ends were trimmed by 5 bases and 4 bases, with 8 bases remaining between them. There are 13 residues in the CDR3. The DNA of the CDR3 is TGTGCCAGCAGCACAGGGATTAATGAAAAACTGTTTTTT. This encodes CASSTGINEKLFF.

This chain uses TRBV27 with TRBJ1-1, with D possibly matching TRBD1 (5 bases). CDR1 is MNHEY and CDR2 is SMNVEV in the germline V gene (reference sequence). The CDR3 length is 14 residues. V was clipped by 2 bases and J by 2 bases, with 9 bases between them. The CDR3 nucleotides read TGTGCCAGCAGTTTAAGGCGGACAAACACTGAAGCTTTCTTT. This translates into CASSLRRTNTEAFF.

V usage is TRBV5-1 and J usage is TRBJ1-3, with TRBD1 matching over 7 bases. The junction had 10 bases not matched to a gene; V was cut back by 1 base and J by 0 bases. The germline CDR1 and CDR2 sequences are SGHRS and YFSETQ. This CDR3 is 18 amino acids long. CDR3 nucleotides: TGCGCCAGCAGCTTGAGGGGGCAGGGGTTAAGCTCTGGAAACACCATATATTTT. Translated: CASSLRGQGLSSGNTIYF.

This chain joins TRBV18 and TRBJ2-5; D unclear. The CDR3 totals 11 residues. The ends were cut back, 6 bases at V and 6 bases at J, with 8 bases in the middle. Germline CDR1 and CDR2: KGHSH and LQKENI. CDR3 protein: CASSSQQTQYF. CDR3 DNA: TGTGCCAGCTCCTCTCAGCAGACCCAGTACTTC. Full variable domain (remainder filled in from reference TRBV18 and TRBJ2-5): NAGVMQNPRHLVRRRGQEARLRCSPMKGHSHVYWYRQLPEEGLKFMVYLQKENIIDESGMPKERFSAEFPKEGPSILRIQQVVRGDSAAYFCASSSQQTQYFGPGTRLLVL.

This chain connects TRBV11-2 to TRBJ2-7; D not resolved. The CDR3 extends over 12 amino acids. Germline V gene data show CDR1 as SGHAT and CDR2 as FQNNGV. V was pared by 5 bases and J by 2 bases, with 7 bases between. The CDR3 DNA reads as TGTGCCAGCAGCGCCCGGACCTACGAGCAGTACTTC. Its translation: CASSARTYEQYF.

The chain uses TRBV9 and TRBJ2-2; TRBD2 matches at 8 bases. V lost 1 base and J lost 6; bases outside the gene matches: 2. CDR1 is SGDLS and CDR2 is YYNGEE in the germline V gene. The CDR3 spans 14 residues. The CDR3 DNA is TGTGCCAGCAGCGTAACAGCGGGAGCCGGGGAGCTGTTTTTT. It is translated as CASSVTAGAGELFF.

The V gene is TRBV28, the J gene TRBJ1-1, with D unclear. The CDR3 contains 12 residues. Between the trimmed V and J ends, which lost 3 bases and 11 bases, there was a span of 13 bases. Looked up from germline, CDR1 is MDHEN and CDR2 is SYDVKM. In DNA form, the CDR3 reads TGTGCCAGCAGTTTCCGGGGTTTGGATGCTTTCTTT. Encoded protein: CASSFRGLDAFF.

The rearrangement joins TRBV2 to TRBJ2-7, with 9 bases matching TRBD2. The CDR3 is 16 residues long. With 3 bases clipped from V and 3 bases from J, the junction kept 9 bases outside the gene matches. The germline V gene has CDR1 SNHLY and CDR2 FYNNEI. The chain's CDR3 is CASSDRRASGNYEQYF. The DNA of the CDR3 is TGTGCCAGCAGTGACCGTCGCGCTAGCGGGAACTACGAGCAGTACTTC.

The chain links TRBV4-1 to TRBJ2-2; D is perhaps TRBD1 (6 bases). The CDR3 is 18 residues long. Germline CDR1 reads MGHRA; CDR2 reads YSYEKL. V shed 4 bases and J shed 3 bases, with 21 bases lying between them. The CDR3 region is CASSLGTWMRRDTGELFF. The CDR3 region has the DNA TGCGCCAGCAGCCTCGGGACATGGATGAGGCGGGACACCGGGGAGCTGTTTTTT.

This sequence joins TRBV2 and TRBJ1-5; D gene uncertain. Germline values: CDR1 SNHLY, CDR2 FYNNEI. V shed 7 bases and J shed 0 bases, with 10 bases lying between them. The CDR3 spans 14 residues. CDR3 in DNA: TGTGCCAGCAAAGAGACATATAGCAATCAGCCCCAGCATTTT. It encodes CASKETYSNQPQHF. Using reference TRBV2 and TRBJ1-5 for the parts outside the CDR3, the full variable domain is EPEVTQTPSHQVTQMGQEVILRCVPISNHLYFYWYRQILGQKVEFLVSFYNNEISEKSEIFDDQFSVERPDGSNFTLKIRSTKLEDSAMYFCASKETYSNQPQHFGDGTRLSIL.

This clone was counted a few times. The rearrangement links TRBV13 to TRBJ2-5, with 9 bases aligning to TRBD2. Germline trimming cut 0 bases from V and 7 bases from J; bases unmatched to any gene: 9. Germline CDR1 reads PRHDT; CDR2 reads FYEKMQ (reference sequence). CDR3 length: 16 residues. This CDR3 is CASSLGAGGHLGTQYF. CDR3 nucleotide sequence: TGTGCCAGCAGCTTAGGAGCGGGAGGCCACCTAGGGACCCAGTACTTC.

This chain uses TRBV28 with TRBJ1-6; D unclear. The CDR3 is made up of 15 amino acids. CDR1 and CDR2 (germline): MDHEN, SYDVKM. Trimming took off 9 bases at V and 0 bases at J, with 12 bases between the two ends. The CDR3 nucleotides read TGTGCCAGTAGAGAAGACTCCTCCTATAATTCACCCCTCCACTTT. This codes for CASREDSSYNSPLHF.

V is TRBV2 and J is TRBJ2-1; 13 bases map to TRBD2. V shed 6 bases and J 13 bases; nucleotides not matched to a gene: 6. This CDR3 comprises 13 residues. CDR1 and CDR2 (germline): SNHLY, FYNNEI. Here the CDR3 DNA reads TGTGCCAGCAGGCAAGGACTAGCGGGAGCTCAGTTCTTC. Translated: CASRQGLAGAQFF.